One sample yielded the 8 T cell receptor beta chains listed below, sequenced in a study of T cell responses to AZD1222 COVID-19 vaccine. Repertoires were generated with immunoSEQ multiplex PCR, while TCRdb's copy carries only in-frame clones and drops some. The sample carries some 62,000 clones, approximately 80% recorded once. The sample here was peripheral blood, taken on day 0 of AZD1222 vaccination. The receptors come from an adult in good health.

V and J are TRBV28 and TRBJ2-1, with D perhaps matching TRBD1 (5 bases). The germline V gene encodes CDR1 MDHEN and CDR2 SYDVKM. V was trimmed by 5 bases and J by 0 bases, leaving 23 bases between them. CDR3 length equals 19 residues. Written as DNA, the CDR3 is TGTGCCAGCAGTACCCGGACACTTTCTGCTAAGAGCTCCTACAATGAGCAGTTCTTC. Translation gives CASSTRTLSAKSSYNEQFF.

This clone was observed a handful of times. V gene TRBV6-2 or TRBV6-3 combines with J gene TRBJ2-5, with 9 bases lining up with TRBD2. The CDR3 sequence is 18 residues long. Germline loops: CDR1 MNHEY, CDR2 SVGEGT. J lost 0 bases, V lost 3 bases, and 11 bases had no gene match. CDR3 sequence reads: CASSYPDSGGPYQETQYF. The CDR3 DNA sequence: TGTGCCAGCAGTTATCCGGATAGCGGGGGCCCATACCAAGAGACCCAGTACTTC.

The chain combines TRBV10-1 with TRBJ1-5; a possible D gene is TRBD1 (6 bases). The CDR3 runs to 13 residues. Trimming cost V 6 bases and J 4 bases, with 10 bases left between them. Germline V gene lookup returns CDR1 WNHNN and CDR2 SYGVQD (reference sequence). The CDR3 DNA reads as TGCGCCAGCAGGACAGGTGTAAATCAGCCCCAGCATTTT. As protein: CASRTGVNQPQHF.

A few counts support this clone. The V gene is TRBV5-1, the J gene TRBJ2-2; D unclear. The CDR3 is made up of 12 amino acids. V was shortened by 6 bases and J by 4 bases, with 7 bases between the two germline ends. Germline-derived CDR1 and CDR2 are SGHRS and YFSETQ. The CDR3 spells CASTIGTGELFF. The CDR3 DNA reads TGCGCCAGCACGATCGGCACCGGGGAGCTGTTTTTT.

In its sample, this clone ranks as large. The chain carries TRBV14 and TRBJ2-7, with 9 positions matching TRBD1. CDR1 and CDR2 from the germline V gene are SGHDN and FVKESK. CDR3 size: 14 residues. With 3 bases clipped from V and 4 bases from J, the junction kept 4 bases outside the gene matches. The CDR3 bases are TGTGCCAGCAGCCACCCCGGGACAGGGTACGAGCAGTACTTC. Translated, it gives CASSHPGTGYEQYF.

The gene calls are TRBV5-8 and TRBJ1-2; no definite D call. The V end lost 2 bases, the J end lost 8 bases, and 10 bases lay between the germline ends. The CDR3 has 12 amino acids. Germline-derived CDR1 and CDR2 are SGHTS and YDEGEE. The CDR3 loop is CASSFFEEGYTF. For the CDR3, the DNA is TGTGCCAGCAGCTTTTTCGAAGAGGGCTACACCTTC.

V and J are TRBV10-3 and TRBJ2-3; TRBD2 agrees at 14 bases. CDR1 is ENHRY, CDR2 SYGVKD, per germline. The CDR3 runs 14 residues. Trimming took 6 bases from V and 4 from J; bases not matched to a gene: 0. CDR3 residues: CAIRTSGGADTQYF. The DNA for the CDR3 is TGTGCCATCAGGACTAGCGGGGGGGCAGATACGCAGTATTTT.

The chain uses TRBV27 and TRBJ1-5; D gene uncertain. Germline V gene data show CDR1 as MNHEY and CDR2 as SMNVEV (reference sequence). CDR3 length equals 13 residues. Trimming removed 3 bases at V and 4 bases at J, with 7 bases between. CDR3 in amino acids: CASSFLRNQPQHF. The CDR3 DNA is TGTGCCAGCAGTTTCCTTCGGAATCAGCCCCAGCATTTT.